This T cell receptor (beta chain) is from a study of T cell repertoires in cytomegalovirus infection. In the study overall: Recently identified HLA-C-restricted and well-studied HLA-B-restricted CMV epitopes were used. Indications came from public TCR beta signatures; they pointed to CMV infection and to a matching HLA type. Study-wide results and caveats: HLA-C-restricted CMV-specific TCR beta clonotypes were dominant in the ex vivo response.

MiXCR was run by TCRdb on the reads, yielding one entry per CDR3 protein. Of around 71,000 distinct CDR3 sequences in the sample, 20% were seen once. In this sample, this clonotype turned up a few times. Antigen: not known. V was trimmed by 3 bases and J by 3 bases, leaving 9 bases between them. The CDR3 spans 14 residues. This receptor was identified in a human donor in good health (CMV status not recorded). Some clones in this sample may be carry-over from other donors' samples. The chain links TRBV12-3 or TRBV12-4 to TRBJ1-5; D is ambiguous. The sequencing used CD8+ T cells from cultured PBMCs, collected from culture after CMV antigen stimulation. CDR3 nucleotides: TGTGCCAGCAGTTTTGGGCGGGCCAATCAGCCCCAGCATTTT. This codes for CASSFGRANQPQHF.